This T cell receptor (beta chain) was captured by sequencing in a study of CD8 T cells in ankylosing spondylitis. Study results and caveats: In synovial fluid and blood from reactive arthritis, some motif variants were previously reported. Fewer than ten highly homologous variants made up a TCR beta motif that seemed to typify ankylosing spondylitis blood. Clones that were linked to disease were CD8+ and were relatively rare in peripheral blood.

CDR3 size: 13 residues. Germline V gene sequence: CDR1 LNHNV, CDR2 YYDKDF (reference sequence). The J segment lost 5 bases and the V segment lost 5 bases, leaving 5 bases of the junction unmatched. Turning to this clonotype: The antigen is unknown.

TCRdb fed the 5' RACE reads into MiXCR, producing one record per CDR3 protein. The sample holds approximately 500,000 distinct CDR3 sequences, more than 9.5% seen once. The rearrangement joins TRBV15 to TRBJ2-7; 8 bases fit TRBD1. The receptor was isolated from a male donor with ankylosing spondylitis. Sequences were obtained from blood, either unsorted or a sorted T cell fraction (not recorded which). In DNA, the CDR3 is TGTGCCACCAGCGGGGACAGGACCAACGAGCAGTACTTC. Protein sequence: CATSGDRTNEQYF.